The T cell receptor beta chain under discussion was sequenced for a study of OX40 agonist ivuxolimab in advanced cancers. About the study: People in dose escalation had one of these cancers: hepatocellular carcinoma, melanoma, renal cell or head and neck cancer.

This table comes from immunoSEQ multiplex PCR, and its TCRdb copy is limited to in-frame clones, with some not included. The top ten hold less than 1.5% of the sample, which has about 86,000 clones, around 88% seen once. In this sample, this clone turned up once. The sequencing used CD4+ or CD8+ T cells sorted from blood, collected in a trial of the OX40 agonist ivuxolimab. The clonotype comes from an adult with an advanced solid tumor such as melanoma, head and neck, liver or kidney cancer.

DNA of the CDR3: TGTGCCTGGAGTACCGGACTAGCGGGAACGTTGATCGGTTCCGGGGAGCTGTTTTTT. It translates to CAWSTGLAGTLIGSGELFF. The chain has TRBV30 and TRBJ2-2; 12 bases match TRBD2. Losses at the gene ends were 2 bases for V and 6 bases for J; bases not matched to a gene: 16. This CDR3 has 19 amino acids. Germline values: CDR1 GTSNPN, CDR2 SVGIG (reference sequence). Drawing the rest from reference TRBV30 and TRBJ2-2, the complete variable domain is SQTIHQWPATLVQPVGSPLSLECTVEGTSNPNLYWYRQAAGRGLQLLFYSVGIGQISSEVPQNLSASRPQDRQFILSSKKLLLSDSGFYLCAWSTGLAGTLIGSGELFFGEGSRLTVL.